This T cell receptor beta chain was retrieved from a study of response to subunit inactivated influenza vaccine (dated by TCRdb to 2016 to 2019). A note on the overall study: To follow how T cells responded to a trivalent subunit inactivated influenza vaccine, the researchers relied on deep quantitative profiling of the T cell receptor repertoire. Broad study findings and their caveats: The authors proposed that each seasonal influenza vaccination may bring in only a limited number of new T cells.

This sample's time point label indicates: 45 to 50 days after influenza vaccine administration. The library was built by means of RT-PCR. The run used an Illumina HiSeq 2500. TCRdb ran its own pipeline on the public reads, namely fastp trimming at Q25 and MiXCR clone calling, and kept in-frame beta chains. Rows are combined by CDR3 protein, so each entry shows the most common genes and DNA. Counted in this sample were over 400,000 distinct CDR3 sequences; 10% to 11% of them appeared once. Of the sample, approximately 12% is held by the ten largest clones. Per the germline V gene, MGHRA is the CDR1 and YSYEKL is the CDR2. V sheds 3 bases and J sheds 3 bases, leaving 11 bases between their ends. From cysteine to phenylalanine, the CDR3 is 14 amino acids long. Here the CDR3 DNA is all that survives: 42 bases in frame from base 1. The table lists this clonotype with a few counts. The antigen this receptor binds is unknown. The record has no base qualities; no much larger clone is one base away.

The chain uses TRBV4-1 and TRBJ2-5, with TRBD1 as a weak D call on 6 bases. The clonotype comes from a middle-aged man who received an inactivated influenza vaccine. Donor details come from another sample of the same person, matched by shared clones. The sequencing here drew on PBMCs from blood, taken more than 35 days after vaccination. The nucleotide sequence is TGCGCCAGCAGCCAGGGACACGGAGAAGAGACCCAGTACTTC. Its protein product is CASSQGHGEETQYF.